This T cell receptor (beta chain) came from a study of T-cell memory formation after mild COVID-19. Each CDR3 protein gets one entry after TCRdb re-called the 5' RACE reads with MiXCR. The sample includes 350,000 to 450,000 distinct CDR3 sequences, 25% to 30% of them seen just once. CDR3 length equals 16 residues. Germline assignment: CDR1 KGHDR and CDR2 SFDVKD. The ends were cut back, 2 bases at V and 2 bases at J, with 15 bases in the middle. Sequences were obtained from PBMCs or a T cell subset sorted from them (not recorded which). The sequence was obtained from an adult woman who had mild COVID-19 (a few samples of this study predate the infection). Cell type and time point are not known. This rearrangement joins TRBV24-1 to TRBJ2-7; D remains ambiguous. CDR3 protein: CATSDSSGDPPYEQYF. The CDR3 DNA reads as TGTGCCACCAGTGATTCCTCTGGCGATCCCCCCTACGAGCAGTACTTC.